The following is a TCR beta chain sequence with its context. The data were taken from a study of T cell responses to AZD1222 COVID-19 vaccine. The germline V gene has CDR1 LGHNA and CDR2 YNFKEQ. Unmatched junction bases numbered 2, after V lost 3 bases and J lost 5 bases. This CDR3 is built from 14 residues. TCRdb's table, derived via immunoSEQ multiplex PCR, lists solely in-frame clones and lacks some. Counted here are tens of thousands of clones, around four fifths occurring once; the ten biggest clones make up roughly 5%. Source: peripheral blood, taken on day 0 of AZD1222 vaccination. The V gene is TRBV4-2, the J gene TRBJ2-1; 9 bases map to TRBD2. This clonotype was obtained from an adult in good health. The CDR3 DNA sequence: TGTGCCAGCAGCCAGGCGGGGGGGGACAATGAGCAGTTCTTC. Protein sequence: CASSQAGGDNEQFF.